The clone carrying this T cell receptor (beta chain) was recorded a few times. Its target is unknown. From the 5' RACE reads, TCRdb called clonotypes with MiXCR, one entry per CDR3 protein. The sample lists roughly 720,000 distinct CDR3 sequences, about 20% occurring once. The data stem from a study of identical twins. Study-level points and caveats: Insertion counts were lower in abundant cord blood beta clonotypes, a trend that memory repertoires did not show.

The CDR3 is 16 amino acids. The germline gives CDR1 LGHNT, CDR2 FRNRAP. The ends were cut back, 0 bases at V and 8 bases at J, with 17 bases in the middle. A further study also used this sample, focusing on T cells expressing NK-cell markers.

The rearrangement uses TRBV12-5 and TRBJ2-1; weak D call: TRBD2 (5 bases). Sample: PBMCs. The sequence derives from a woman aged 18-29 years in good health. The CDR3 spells CASGLVHSYGVDEQFF. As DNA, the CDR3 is TGTGCTAGTGGTTTGGTACATAGTTACGGGGTCGATGAGCAGTTCTTC.